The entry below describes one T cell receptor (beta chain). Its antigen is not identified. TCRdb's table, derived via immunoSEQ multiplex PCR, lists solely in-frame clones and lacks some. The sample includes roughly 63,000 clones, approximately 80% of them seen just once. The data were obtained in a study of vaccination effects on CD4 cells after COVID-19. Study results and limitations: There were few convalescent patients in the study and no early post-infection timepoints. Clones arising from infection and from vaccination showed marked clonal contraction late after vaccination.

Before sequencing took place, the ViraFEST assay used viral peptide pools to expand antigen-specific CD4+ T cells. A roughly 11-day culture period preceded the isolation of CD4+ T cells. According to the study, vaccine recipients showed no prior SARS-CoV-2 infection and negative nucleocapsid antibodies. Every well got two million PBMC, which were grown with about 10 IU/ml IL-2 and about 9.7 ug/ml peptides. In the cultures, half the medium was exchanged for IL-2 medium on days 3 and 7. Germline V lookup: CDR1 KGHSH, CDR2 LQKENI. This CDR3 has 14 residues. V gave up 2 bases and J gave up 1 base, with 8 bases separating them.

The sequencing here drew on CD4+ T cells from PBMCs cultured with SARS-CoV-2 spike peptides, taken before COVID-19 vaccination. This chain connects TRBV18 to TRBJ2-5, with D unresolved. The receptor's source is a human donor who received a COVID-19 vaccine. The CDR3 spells CASSPRSAQETQYF. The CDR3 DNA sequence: TGTGCCAGCTCACCAAGGTCGGCCCAAGAGACCCAGTACTTC.